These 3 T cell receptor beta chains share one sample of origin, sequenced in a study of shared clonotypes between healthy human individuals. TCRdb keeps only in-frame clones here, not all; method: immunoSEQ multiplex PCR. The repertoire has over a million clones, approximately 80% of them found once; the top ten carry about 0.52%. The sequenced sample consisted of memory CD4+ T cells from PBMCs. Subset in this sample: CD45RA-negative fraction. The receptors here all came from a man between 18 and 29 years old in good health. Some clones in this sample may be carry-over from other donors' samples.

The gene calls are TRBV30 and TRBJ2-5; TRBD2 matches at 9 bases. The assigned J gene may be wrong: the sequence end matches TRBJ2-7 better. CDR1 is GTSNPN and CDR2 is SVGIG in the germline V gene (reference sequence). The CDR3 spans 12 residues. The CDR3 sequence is CACAGGTYEQYF. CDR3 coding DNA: TGTGCCTGTGCGGGAGGGACCTACGAGCAGTACTTC.

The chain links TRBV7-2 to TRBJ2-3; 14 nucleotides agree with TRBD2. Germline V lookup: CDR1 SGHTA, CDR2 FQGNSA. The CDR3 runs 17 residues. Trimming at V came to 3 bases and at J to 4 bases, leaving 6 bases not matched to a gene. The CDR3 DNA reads TGTGCCAGCAGCTTCCAGGGACTAGCGGGAGTTGCAGATACGCAGTATTTT. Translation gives CASSFQGLAGVADTQYF.

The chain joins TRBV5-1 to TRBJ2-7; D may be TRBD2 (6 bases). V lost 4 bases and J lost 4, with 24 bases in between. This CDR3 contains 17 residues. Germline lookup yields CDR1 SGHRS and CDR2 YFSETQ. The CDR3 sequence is CASSRGLSTRTKYEQYF. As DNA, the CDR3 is TGCGCCAGCAGCCGAGGGCTCAGCACAAGGACTAAATACGAGCAGTACTTC.